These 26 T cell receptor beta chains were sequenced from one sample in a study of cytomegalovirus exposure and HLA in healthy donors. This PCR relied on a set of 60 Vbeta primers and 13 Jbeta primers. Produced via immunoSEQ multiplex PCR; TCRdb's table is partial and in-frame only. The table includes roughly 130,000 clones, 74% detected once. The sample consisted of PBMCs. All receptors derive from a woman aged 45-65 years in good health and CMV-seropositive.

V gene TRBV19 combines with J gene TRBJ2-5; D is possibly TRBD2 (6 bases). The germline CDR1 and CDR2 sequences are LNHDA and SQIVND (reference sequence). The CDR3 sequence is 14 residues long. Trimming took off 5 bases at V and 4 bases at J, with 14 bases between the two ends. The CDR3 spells CASSPIGGRETQYF. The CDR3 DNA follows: TGTGCCAGTAGTCCTATCGGGGGACGAGAGACCCAGTACTTC.

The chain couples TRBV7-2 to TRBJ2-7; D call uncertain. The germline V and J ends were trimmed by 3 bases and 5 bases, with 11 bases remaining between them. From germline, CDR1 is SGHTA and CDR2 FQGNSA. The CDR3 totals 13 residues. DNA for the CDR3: TGTGCCAGCAGCTTTAGCCTGCCCCACGAGCAGTACTTC. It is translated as CASSFSLPHEQYF.

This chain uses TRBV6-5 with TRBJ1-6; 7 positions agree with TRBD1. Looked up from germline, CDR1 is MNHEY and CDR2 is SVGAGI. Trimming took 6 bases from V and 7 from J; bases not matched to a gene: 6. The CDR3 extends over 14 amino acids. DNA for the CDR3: TGTGCCAGCAGACCGACAGGGATGAATTCACCCCTCCACTTT. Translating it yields CASRPTGMNSPLHF.

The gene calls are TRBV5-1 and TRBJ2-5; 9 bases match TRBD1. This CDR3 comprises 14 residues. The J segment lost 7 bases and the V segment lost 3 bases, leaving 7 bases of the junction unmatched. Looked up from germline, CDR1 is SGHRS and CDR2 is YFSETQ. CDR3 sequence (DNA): TGCGCCAGCAGCTCTGGGGGACAGGGTGGGACCCAGTACTTC. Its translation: CASSSGGQGGTQYF.

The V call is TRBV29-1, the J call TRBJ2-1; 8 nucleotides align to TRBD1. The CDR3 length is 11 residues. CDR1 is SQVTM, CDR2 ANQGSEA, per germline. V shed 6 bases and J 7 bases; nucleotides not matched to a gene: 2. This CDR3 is CSVTGVNEQFF. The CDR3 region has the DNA TGCAGCGTGACAGGGGTGAATGAGCAGTTCTTC.

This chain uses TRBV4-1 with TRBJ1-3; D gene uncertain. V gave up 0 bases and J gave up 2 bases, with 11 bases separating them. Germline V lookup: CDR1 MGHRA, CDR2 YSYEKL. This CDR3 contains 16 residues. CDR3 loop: CASSQEPPRAGNTIYF. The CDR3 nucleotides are TGCGCCAGCAGCCAAGAACCTCCGCGGGCTGGAAACACCATATATTTT.

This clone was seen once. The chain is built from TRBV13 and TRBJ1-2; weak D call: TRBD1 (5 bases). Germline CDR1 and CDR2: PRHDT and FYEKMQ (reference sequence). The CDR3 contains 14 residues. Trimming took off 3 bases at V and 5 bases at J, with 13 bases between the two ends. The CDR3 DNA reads TGTGCCAGCAGCTTGGAGCAGGGACTGTATGGCTACACCTTC. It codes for CASSLEQGLYGYTF.

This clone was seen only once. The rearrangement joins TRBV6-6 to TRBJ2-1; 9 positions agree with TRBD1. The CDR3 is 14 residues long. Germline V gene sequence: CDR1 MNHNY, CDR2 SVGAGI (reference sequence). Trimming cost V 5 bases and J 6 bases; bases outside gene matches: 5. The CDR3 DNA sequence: TGTGCCAGCAGTCGACAGGGGGGGAGCAATGAGCAGTTCTTC. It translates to CASSRQGGSNEQFF.

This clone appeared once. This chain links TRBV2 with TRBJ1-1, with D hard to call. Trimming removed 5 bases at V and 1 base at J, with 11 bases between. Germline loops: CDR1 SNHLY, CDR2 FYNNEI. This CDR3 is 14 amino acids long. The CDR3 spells CASSNARGNTEAFF. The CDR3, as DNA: TGTGCCAGCAGTAACGCCCGAGGGAACACTGAAGCTTTCTTT. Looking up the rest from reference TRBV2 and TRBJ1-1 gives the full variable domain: EPEVTQTPSHQVTQMGQEVILRCVPISNHLYFYWYRQILGQKVEFLVSFYNNEISEKSEIFDDQFSVERPDGSNFTLKIRSTKLEDSAMYFCASSNARGNTEAFFGQGTRLTVV.

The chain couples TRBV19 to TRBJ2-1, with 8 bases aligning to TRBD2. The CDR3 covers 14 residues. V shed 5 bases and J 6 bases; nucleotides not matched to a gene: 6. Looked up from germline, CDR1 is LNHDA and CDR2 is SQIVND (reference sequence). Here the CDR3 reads CASSHRTSPNEQFF. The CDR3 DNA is TGTGCCAGTAGTCACAGGACTAGCCCCAATGAGCAGTTCTTC.

The CDR3 is CAWIGGAEGYTF. As DNA, the CDR3 is TGTGCCTGGATCGGAGGGGCCGAGGGCTACACCTTC. The V call is TRBV30, the J call TRBJ1-2, with TRBD1 as a possible D gene (5 bases). Trimming removed 4 bases from V and 8 bases from J, with 14 bases in between. This CDR3 contains 12 residues. CDR1 and CDR2 from the germline V gene are GTSNPN and SVGIG (reference sequence).

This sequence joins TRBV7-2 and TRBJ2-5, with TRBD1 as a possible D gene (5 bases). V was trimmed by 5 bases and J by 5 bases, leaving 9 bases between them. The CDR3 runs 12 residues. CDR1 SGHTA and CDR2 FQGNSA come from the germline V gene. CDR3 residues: CASSQGAETQYF. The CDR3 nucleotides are TGTGCCAGCAGCCAAGGGGCGGAGACCCAGTACTTC. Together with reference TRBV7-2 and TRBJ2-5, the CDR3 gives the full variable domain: GAGVSQSPSNKVTEKGKDVELRCDPISGHTALYWYRQSLGQGLEFLIYFQGNSAPDKSGLPSDRFSAERTGGSVSTLTIQRTQQEDSAVYLCASSQGAETQYFGPGTRLLVL.

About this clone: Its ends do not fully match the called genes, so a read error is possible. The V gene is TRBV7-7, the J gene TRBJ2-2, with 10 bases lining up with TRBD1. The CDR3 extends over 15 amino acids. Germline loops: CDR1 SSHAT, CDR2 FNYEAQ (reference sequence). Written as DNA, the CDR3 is TGTGCTAGCAGCTTATCAGGGACAGGGGCCGGGGAGCTGTTTTTT. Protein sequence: CASSLSGTGAGELFF.

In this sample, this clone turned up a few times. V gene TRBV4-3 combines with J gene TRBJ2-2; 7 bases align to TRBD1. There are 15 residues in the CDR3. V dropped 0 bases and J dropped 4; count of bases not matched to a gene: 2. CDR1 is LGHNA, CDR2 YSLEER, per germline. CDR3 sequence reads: CASSQEGTATGELFF. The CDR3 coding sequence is TGCGCCAGCAGCCAAGAAGGGACAGCCACCGGGGAGCTGTTTTTT.

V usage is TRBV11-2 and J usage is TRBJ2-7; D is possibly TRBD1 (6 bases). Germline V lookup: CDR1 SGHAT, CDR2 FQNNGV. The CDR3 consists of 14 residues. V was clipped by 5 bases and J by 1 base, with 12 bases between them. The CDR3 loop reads CASSPNRESYEQYF. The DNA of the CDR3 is TGTGCCAGCAGCCCTAACAGGGAGTCCTACGAGCAGTACTTC.

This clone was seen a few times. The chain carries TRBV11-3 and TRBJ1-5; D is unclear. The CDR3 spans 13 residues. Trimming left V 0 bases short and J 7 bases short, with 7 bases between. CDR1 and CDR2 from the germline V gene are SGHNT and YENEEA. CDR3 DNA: TGTGCCAGCAGCTTAGACGAGAGCCAGCCCCAGCATTTT. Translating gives CASSLDESQPQHF.

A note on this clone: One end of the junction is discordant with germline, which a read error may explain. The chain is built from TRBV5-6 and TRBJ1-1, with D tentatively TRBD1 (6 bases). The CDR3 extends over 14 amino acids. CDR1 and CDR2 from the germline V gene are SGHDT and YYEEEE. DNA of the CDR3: TGTGCCAGCAGGTTGGGGGCAGGGAACACTGAAGCTTTCTTT. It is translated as CASRLGAGNTEAFF.

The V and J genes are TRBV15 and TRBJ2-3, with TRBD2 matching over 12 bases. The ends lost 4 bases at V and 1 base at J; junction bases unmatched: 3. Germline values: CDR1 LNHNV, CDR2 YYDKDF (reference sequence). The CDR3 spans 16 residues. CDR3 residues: CATSTWTSGGTDTQYF. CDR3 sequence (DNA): TGTGCCACCAGCACCTGGACTAGCGGGGGCACAGATACGCAGTATTTT. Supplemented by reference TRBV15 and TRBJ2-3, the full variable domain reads DAMVIQNPRYQVTQFGKPVTLSCSQTLNHNVMYWYQQKSSQAPKLLFHYYDKDFNNEADTPDNFQSRRPNTSFCFLDIRSPGLGDTAMYLCATSTWTSGGTDTQYFGPGTRLTVL.

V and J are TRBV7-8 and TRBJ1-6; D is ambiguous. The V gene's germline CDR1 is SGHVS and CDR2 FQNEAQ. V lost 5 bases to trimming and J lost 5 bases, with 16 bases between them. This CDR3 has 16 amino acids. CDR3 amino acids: CASSLPGAPDNSPLHF. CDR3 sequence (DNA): TGTGCCAGCAGCCTCCCCGGTGCACCGGATAATTCACCCCTCCACTTT.

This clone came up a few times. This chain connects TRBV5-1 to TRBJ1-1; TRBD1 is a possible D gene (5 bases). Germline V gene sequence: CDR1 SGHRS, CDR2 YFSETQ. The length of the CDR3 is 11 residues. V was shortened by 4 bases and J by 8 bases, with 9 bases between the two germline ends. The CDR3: CASSRGGEAFF. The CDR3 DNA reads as TGCGCCAGCAGCAGGGGAGGGGAAGCTTTCTTT.

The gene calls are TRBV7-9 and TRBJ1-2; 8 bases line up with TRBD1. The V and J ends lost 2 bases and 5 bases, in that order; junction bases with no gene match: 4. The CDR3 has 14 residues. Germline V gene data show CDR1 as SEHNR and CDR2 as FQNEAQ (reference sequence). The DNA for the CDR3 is TGTGCCAGCAGCTTAACAGGGGGAATATATGGCTACACCTTC. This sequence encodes CASSLTGGIYGYTF.

This CDR3 reads CASSSRSNQPQHF. The DNA for the CDR3 is TGTGCCAGCAGTTCCAGATCCAATCAGCCCCAGCATTTT. The chain is built from TRBV6-5 and TRBJ1-5; D is undetermined. This CDR3 contains 13 residues. V lost 4 bases to trimming and J lost 3 bases, with 7 bases between them. The germline gives CDR1 MNHEY, CDR2 SVGAGI.

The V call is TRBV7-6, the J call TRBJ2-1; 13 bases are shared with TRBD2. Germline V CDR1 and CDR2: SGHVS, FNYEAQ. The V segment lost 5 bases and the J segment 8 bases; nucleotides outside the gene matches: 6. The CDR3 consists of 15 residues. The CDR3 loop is CASSPGLAGFDEQFF. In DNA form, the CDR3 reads TGTGCCAGCAGCCCGGGACTAGCGGGGTTTGATGAGCAGTTCTTC.

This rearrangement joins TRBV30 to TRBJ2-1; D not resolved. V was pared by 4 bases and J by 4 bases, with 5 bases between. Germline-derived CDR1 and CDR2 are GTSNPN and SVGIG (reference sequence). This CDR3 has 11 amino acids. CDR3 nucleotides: TGTGCCTGGACCCGGTACAATGAGCAGTTCTTC. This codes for CAWTRYNEQFF.

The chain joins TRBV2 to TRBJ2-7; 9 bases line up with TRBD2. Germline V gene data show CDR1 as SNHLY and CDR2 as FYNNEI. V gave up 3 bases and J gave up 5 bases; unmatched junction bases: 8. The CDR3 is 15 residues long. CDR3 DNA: TGTGCCAGCAGTGATTGGAGCGGGGGGAGTGACGAGCAGTACTTC. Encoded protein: CASSDWSGGSDEQYF.

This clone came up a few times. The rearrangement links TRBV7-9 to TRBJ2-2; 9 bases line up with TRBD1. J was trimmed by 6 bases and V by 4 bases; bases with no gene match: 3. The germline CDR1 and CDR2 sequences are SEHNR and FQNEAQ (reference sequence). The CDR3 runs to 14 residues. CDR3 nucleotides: TGTGCCAGCAGCTCATACAGGGGGCCCGGGGAGCTGTTTTTT. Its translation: CASSSYRGPGELFF.